This T cell receptor (beta chain) comes out of a study of post-analysis software for immune sequencing data. General study points: Patients with multiple sclerosis recorded significantly lower normalized Chao1 diversity than controls, the study found. Five or six TRBV segments, TRBV5-6, TRBV5-1 and TRBV20-1 among them, were found more frequent in patients than controls.

Sequencing libraries made from TCR beta cDNA carried unique molecular identifiers. Each CDR3 protein gets one entry after TCRdb re-called the PCR reads with MiXCR. The table lists some 700,000 distinct CDR3 sequences, around 64% of them singletons. CDR1 and CDR2 from the germline V gene are DFQATT and SNEGSKA (reference sequence). V lost 0 bases and J 4 bases, leaving 7 bases between the germline ends. The CDR3 is 14 residues long. This clonotype showed up just a few times. Its antigen remains unknown. This TCR came from a girl aged 2 to 9 with multiple sclerosis. Sequencing used blood. V usage is TRBV20-1 and J usage is TRBJ1-6; D ambiguous. CDR3 nucleotide sequence: TGCAGTGCTAGAGAGAGTTTATATAATTCACCCCTCCACTTT. Protein: CSARESLYNSPLHF.